This T cell receptor (beta chain) originates from a study of glioma-infiltrating T cells. Whole-study context: Presurgical dexamethasone in glioma patients lasted six or fewer days.

Germline assignment: CDR1 SSHAT and CDR2 FNYEAQ (reference sequence). The CDR3 has 15 residues. This clonotype was detected only a few times. Antigen unknown. The junction does not match germline at one end; this may be a read error. The iRepertoire nested amplicon-rescue multiplex PCR amplified TCR alpha and beta CDR3s from RNA. In TCRdb, the multiplex PCR reads were re-called with MiXCR into one record per CDR3 protein. The data hold roughly 350,000 distinct CDR3 sequences, with roughly two fifths observed a single time. Study-level points and caveats: Tissue and blood shared very few CDR3 sequences. Tissue-blood divergence was below expectation in non-neoplastic patients, above in gliomas. Signature shared blood CDR3 motifs were enriched in low-divergence and depleted in high-divergence patients.

The sequencing sample was made of glioma tissue, nonneoplastic brain tissue, or PBMCs (not recorded which). The chain recombines TRBV7-7 with TRBJ2-1; TRBD2 matches 9 bases. The clonotype was recovered from a human donor with low-grade glioma or glioblastoma, undergoing nonglioma brain surgery, or in good health (not recorded which). The CDR3 region has the DNA TGTGCTAGCAGCTTGCGGGAGGGCCCGGTCAATGAGCAGTTCTTC. It specifies CASSLREGPVNEQFF.